The 30 T cell receptor beta chains below come from one sample, sequenced in a study of blood T cell repertoires in COVID-19. Sequenced by immunoSEQ multiplex PCR; TCRdb stores in-frame clones only, minus some. The table lists about 45,000 clones, about 90% of them singletons, with approximately 23% in the top ten. Specimen: peripheral blood. The receptors were gathered from a woman over 75 in a cohort sampled during active or convalescent COVID-19.

The CDR3 nucleotides are TGTGCCAGCAGTTACTCGACCGGGAGTTGGTACGAGCAGTACTTC. Amino acid sequence: CASSYSTGSWYEQYF. The rearrangement joins TRBV6-5 to TRBJ2-7; a weak D match, TRBD2 (6 bases). The V end was cut by 0 bases, the J end by 4 bases, with 13 bases between. The CDR3 totals 15 residues. CDR1 and CDR2 (germline): MNHEY, SVGAGI.

This clone was seen once. V usage is TRBV5-6 and J usage is TRBJ1-4, with 11 bases identical to TRBD1. Germline CDR1 is SGHDT and CDR2 is YYEEEE. The CDR3 contains 16 residues. J lost 0 bases, V lost 6 bases, and 4 bases had no gene match. CDR3 in amino acids: CASTRDRGSTNEKLFF. The CDR3 region has the DNA TGTGCCAGCACTCGGGACAGGGGGTCAACTAATGAAAAACTGTTTTTT.

This sequence joins TRBV5-1 and TRBJ1-1; tentative D call: TRBD1 (5 bases). The CDR3 runs to 15 residues. Germline V gene sequence: CDR1 SGHRS, CDR2 YFSETQ. Trimming took off 0 bases at V and 6 bases at J, with 15 bases between the two ends. The CDR3 is CASSLVGVGGSEAFF. The CDR3 bases are TGCGCCAGCAGCTTGGTGGGAGTTGGGGGGTCTGAAGCTTTCTTT. Together with reference TRBV5-1 and TRBJ1-1, the CDR3 gives the full variable domain: KAGVTQTPRYLIKTRGQQVTLSCSPISGHRSVSWYQQTPGQGLQFLFEYFSETQRNKGNFPGRFSGRQFSNSRSEMNVSTLELGDSALYLCASSLVGVGGSEAFFGQGTRLTVV.

V usage is TRBV12-3 or TRBV12-4 and J usage is TRBJ2-3, with TRBD2 as a possible D gene (6 bases). Trimming took 5 bases from V and 4 from J, leaving 10 bases between them. This CDR3 has 13 residues. Written as DNA, the CDR3 is TGTGCCAGCAGTCTCCGGGACTCAGATACGCAGTATTTT. Protein: CASSLRDSDTQYF.

This chain connects TRBV6-5 to TRBJ1-1, with D perhaps matching TRBD1 (6 bases). The CDR3 length is 14 residues. Trimming shortened V by 5 bases and J by 0 bases, and 10 bases separated the two germline ends. Germline V lookup: CDR1 MNHEY, CDR2 SVGAGI. The CDR3 sequence: CASSPPGVNTEAFF. The CDR3, as DNA: TGTGCCAGCAGTCCACCAGGGGTGAACACTGAAGCTTTCTTT.

Only one count was recorded for this clone. This CDR3 is CASSQDASGVDTQYF. The CDR3 nucleotides are TGCGCCAGCAGCCAAGATGCTAGCGGGGTAGATACGCAGTATTTT. The chain employs TRBV4-1 and TRBJ2-3; 9 bases line up with TRBD2. The CDR3 length is 15 residues. Trimming took 0 bases from V and 5 from J; bases not matched to a gene: 3. Germline V gene lookup returns CDR1 MGHRA and CDR2 YSYEKL.

The chain couples TRBV10-3 to TRBJ1-1; no reliable D call. The ends were cut back, 2 bases at V and 4 bases at J, with 20 bases in the middle. Germline CDR1 reads ENHRY; CDR2 reads SYGVKD. The length of the CDR3 is 17 residues. Here the CDR3 DNA reads TGTGCCATCAGTGAGCACCGGGCCTCGATTGGGAGCACTGAAGCTTTCTTT. Amino acid sequence: CAISEHRASIGSTEAFF.

This chain joins TRBV7-2 and TRBJ2-7, with a weak D call TRBD1 (6 bases). CDR3 length: 14 amino acids. Germline-derived CDR1 and CDR2 are SGHTA and FQGNSA. V gave up 1 base and J gave up 1 base, with 8 bases separating them. The CDR3 here is CASSLGGLSYEQYF. CDR3 bases: TGTGCCAGCAGCTTAGGGGGGCTTTCCTACGAGCAGTACTTC.

The V call is TRBV28, the J call TRBJ1-5; D possibly corresponds to TRBD1 (6 bases). The V end lost 6 bases, the J end lost 2 bases, and 14 bases lay between the germline ends. The CDR3 length is 15 residues. Germline V CDR1 and CDR2: MDHEN, SYDVKM. CDR3 nucleotides: TGTGCCAGCAGCATCCGGGACACCCGCAATCAGCCCCAGCATTTT. It yields the protein CASSIRDTRNQPQHF. Full variable domain (remainder filled in from reference TRBV28 and TRBJ1-5): DVKVTQSSRYLVKRTGEKVFLECVQDMDHENMFWYRQDPGLGLRLIYFSYDVKMKEKGDIPEGYSVSREKKERFSLILESASTNQTSMYLCASSIRDTRNQPQHFGDGTRLSIL.

This clone was recorded only once. The chain uses TRBV7-3 and TRBJ1-1, with 9 bases matching TRBD1. V trimming: 3 bases; J trimming: 6 bases; junction bases outside the gene matches: 5. This CDR3 has 14 amino acids. CDR1 SGHTA and CDR2 FQGTGA come from the germline V gene. DNA for the CDR3: TGTGCCAGCAGCTTGGACAGGGGAATTGCTGAAGCTTTCTTT. Residues: CASSLDRGIAEAFF.

This clone was found once. J is TRBJ2-7 and V is TRBV11-3, with 7 bases lining up with TRBD2. Germline V lookup: CDR1 SGHNT, CDR2 YENEEA. The CDR3 consists of 14 residues. With V trimmed by 5 bases and J by 5 bases, 9 bases remained unmatched. The CDR3 DNA sequence: TGTGCCAGCAGCCCCCGACTAGCATCAGACGAGCAGTACTTC. This gives the protein CASSPRLASDEQYF.

The V gene is TRBV5-1, the J gene TRBJ1-1; 7 bases align to TRBD1. The CDR3 is 14 residues long. The germline gives CDR1 SGHRS, CDR2 YFSETQ. With 8 bases clipped from V and 1 base from J, the junction kept 8 bases outside the gene matches. The CDR3 nucleotides are TGCGCCAGTAACCACGGGACAGCGAACACTGAAGCTTTCTTT. It yields the protein CASNHGTANTEAFF.

V is TRBV27 and J is TRBJ1-4; D gene uncertain. The V and J ends lost 5 bases and 8 bases respectively, with 12 bases between them. Germline CDR1 MNHEY, CDR2 SMNVEV (reference sequence). The CDR3 contains 13 residues. The CDR3 region has the DNA TGTGCCAGCAGTCGGGTTCTTGGCGAAAAACTGTTTTTT. Amino acid sequence: CASSRVLGEKLFF.

The chain links TRBV19 to TRBJ2-2; D is undetermined. CDR3 size: 15 residues. V was clipped by 5 bases and J by 2 bases, with 12 bases between them. Germline CDR1 and CDR2: LNHDA and SQIVND (reference sequence). The CDR3, as DNA: TGTGCCAGTAGTCCCTCCCCAGTCAACACCGGGGAGCTGTTTTTT. Translated: CASSPSPVNTGELFF.

The chain links TRBV5-4 to TRBJ2-1, with 9 nucleotides matching TRBD2. V dropped 4 bases and J dropped 2; count of bases not matched to a gene: 4. This CDR3 has 15 amino acids. Germline CDR1 is SGHNT and CDR2 is YYREEE (reference sequence). The CDR3 protein is CASSGAGGTYNEQFF. DNA of the CDR3: TGTGCCAGCAGCGGAGCGGGAGGAACCTACAATGAGCAGTTCTTC.

The chain links TRBV6-2 or TRBV6-3 to TRBJ1-3, with TRBD1 matching over 7 bases. Germline lookup yields CDR1 MNHEY and CDR2 SVGEGT. The CDR3 loop spans 15 amino acids. Unmatched junction bases numbered 3, after V lost 4 bases and J lost 0 bases. CDR3 sequence: CASSWDSYSGNTIYF. For the CDR3, the DNA is TGTGCCAGCAGTTGGGACAGCTACTCTGGAAACACCATATATTTT.

The chain joins TRBV5-5 to TRBJ2-5; 7 bases fit TRBD2. The length of the CDR3 is 15 residues. The junction had 8 bases not matched to a gene; V was cut back by 2 bases and J by 4 bases. Germline V gene sequence: CDR1 SGHKS, CDR2 YYEKEE (reference sequence). The CDR3 region has the DNA TGTGCCAGCAGCTTCGGCGGGGGATTGGGAGAGACCCAGTACTTC. Translation gives CASSFGGGLGETQYF.

The chain has TRBV11-2 and TRBJ1-1, with a tentative D call TRBD1 (6 bases). Germline CDR1 and CDR2: SGHAT and FQNNGV. The ends were cut back, 6 bases at V and 7 bases at J, with 18 bases in the middle. The CDR3 is 14 residues long. This CDR3 is CASRAGIDRIEAFF. DNA for the CDR3: TGTGCCAGCAGGGCAGGGATTGACAGGATTGAAGCTTTCTTT.

This chain connects TRBV5-4 to TRBJ2-1, with 8 bases fitting TRBD2. The junction had 11 bases not matched to a gene; V was cut back by 5 bases and J by 1 base. CDR3 length: 17 residues. Germline-derived CDR1 and CDR2 are SGHNT and YYREEE (reference sequence). The CDR3 here is CASSSPETSASYNEQFF. CDR3 coding DNA: TGTGCCAGCAGTTCCCCTGAGACTAGCGCTTCCTACAATGAGCAGTTCTTC.

The chain couples TRBV29-1 to TRBJ2-3, with D maybe TRBD2 (6 bases). With 1 base removed from V and 1 base from J, the gap between germline ends came to 24 bases. In germline, CDR1 is SQVTM, CDR2 ANQGSEA. The CDR3 loop spans 19 amino acids. DNA of the CDR3: TGCAGCGTTGAAGGTGGGGGGTACCCCTTTGGGGACGGCACAGATACGCAGTATTTT. The encoded protein is CSVEGGGYPFGDGTDTQYF.

This clone was found a few times. This chain links TRBV2 with TRBJ2-5, with D possibly matching TRBD2 (7 bases). From germline, CDR1 is SNHLY and CDR2 FYNNEI. CDR3 length equals 14 residues. V lost 8 bases, J lost 5 bases, and 18 bases lay in between. This chain's CDR3 is CASPGEGVEETQYF. In DNA, the CDR3 is TGTGCCAGCCCCGGGGAGGGGGTGGAGGAGACCCAGTACTTC.

This CDR3 is CASSLTRNQETQYF. CDR3 in DNA: TGCGCCAGCAGCTTGACCAGGAACCAAGAGACCCAGTACTTC. The V call is TRBV5-1, the J call TRBJ2-5; D ambiguous. The CDR3 is made up of 14 amino acids. The V gene's germline CDR1 is SGHRS and CDR2 YFSETQ. With 1 base removed from V and 0 bases from J, the gap between germline ends came to 7 bases.

This chain links TRBV5-1 with TRBJ2-1; 7 bases map to TRBD2. Germline V gene data show CDR1 as SGHRS and CDR2 as YFSETQ. Trimming at V came to 4 bases and at J to 9 bases, leaving 10 bases not matched to a gene. The CDR3 is made up of 14 amino acids. In DNA, the CDR3 is TGCGCCAGCAGCGCTCGAGGAGCGGGAACTGAGCAGTTCTTC. Translated: CASSARGAGTEQFF.

The chain combines TRBV6-2 or TRBV6-3 with TRBJ2-2; no definite D call. The CDR3 is 13 residues long. The V and J ends lost 6 bases and 4 bases respectively, with 9 bases between them. Germline CDR1 reads MNHEY; CDR2 reads SVGEGT. CDR3 loop: CASSRSGTGELFF. Here the CDR3 DNA reads TGTGCCAGCAGCCGCTCGGGCACCGGGGAGCTGTTTTTT.

The chain couples TRBV5-1 to TRBJ1-2; D is possibly TRBD1 (6 bases). V was shortened by 4 bases and J by 0 bases, with 16 bases between the two germline ends. This CDR3 region has 16 residues. The germline CDR1 and CDR2 sequences are SGHRS and YFSETQ. Here the CDR3 reads CASSAHTGLSNYGYTF. The CDR3 DNA sequence: TGCGCCAGCAGCGCGCATACAGGGCTCTCTAACTATGGCTACACCTTC.

The chain has TRBV7-3 and TRBJ2-1; 14 nucleotides align to TRBD2. Germline V lookup: CDR1 SGHTA, CDR2 FQGTGA. The CDR3 is 15 residues long. V gave up 4 bases and J gave up 9 bases; unmatched junction bases: 5. In nucleotides, the CDR3 is TGTGCCAGCAGCTCAACGACTAGCGGGGGGGTTGAGCAGTTCTTC. It specifies CASSSTTSGGVEQFF.

This clone was counted a single time. This chain links TRBV18 with TRBJ2-5; a possible D gene is TRBD1 (5 bases). CDR1 and CDR2 from the germline V gene are KGHSH and LQKENI. With 2 bases removed from V and 0 bases from J, the gap between germline ends came to 13 bases. The CDR3 loop spans 16 amino acids. The CDR3 reads CASSPGPRTHQETQYF. CDR3 coding DNA: TGTGCCAGCTCACCAGGGCCTAGGACACACCAAGAGACCCAGTACTTC.

This clone appeared once. The gene calls are TRBV7-6 and TRBJ2-5; 12 bases agree with TRBD2. Germline CDR1 reads SGHVS; CDR2 reads FNYEAQ. The CDR3 is 16 amino acids. The V segment lost 7 bases and the J segment 5 bases; nucleotides outside the gene matches: 11. The CDR3 protein is CASTAGGLAGIETQYF. In nucleotides, the CDR3 is TGTGCCAGCACCGCGGGAGGACTAGCGGGAATTGAGACCCAGTACTTC.

This clone has only one observation. V gene TRBV11-2 combines with J gene TRBJ2-7; 11 nucleotides agree with TRBD2. After removal of 1 base from V and 3 bases from J, the junction contained 8 bases not matched to a gene. The V gene's germline CDR1 is SGHAT and CDR2 FQNNGV. This CDR3 has 17 amino acids. In DNA form, the CDR3 reads TGTGCCAGCAGCTTAGCATGGCCTAGCGGGAGGCACTACGAGCAGTACTTC. Translating gives CASSLAWPSGRHYEQYF.

The V gene is TRBV11-1, the J gene TRBJ2-1, with D possibly TRBD2 on 5 matching bases. The CDR3 is made up of 13 amino acids. Germline CDR1 and CDR2: SGHAT and FQDESV (reference sequence). The V end was cut by 5 bases, the J end by 4 bases, with 9 bases between. CDR3 in DNA: TGTGCCAGCAGCGTCTCGGGGTACAATGAGCAGTTCTTC. It is translated as CASSVSGYNEQFF.